One sample yielded the 30 T cell receptor beta chains listed below, sequenced in a study of prognosis after radiotherapy for stage I lung cancer. Researchers used two-round multiplex PCR to amplify TCR beta CDR3 starting from genomic DNA. First-round PCR employed TRBV- and TRBJ-specific primers for each gene. TCRdb called the multiplex PCR reads again in MiXCR, with one record for every CDR3 protein. This table has more than 30,000 distinct CDR3 sequences, around 43% appearing once. Here the sequenced sample was PBMCs, taken before or after stereotactic body radiation therapy (not recorded which). These receptors were obtained from a donor at least 50 years old with non-small cell lung cancer.

This clonotype was recorded at least ten times. This chain connects TRBV6-1 to TRBJ1-1; 7 bases are shared with TRBD1. Unmatched junction bases numbered 19, after V lost 6 bases and J lost 0 bases. The CDR3 contains 19 residues. Germline values: CDR1 MNHNS, CDR2 SASEGT. The CDR3 protein is CASSPGPSRTGSMNTEAFF. In DNA, the CDR3 is TGTGCCAGCAGCCCAGGCCCCTCGCGGACAGGTTCTATGAACACTGAAGCTTTCTTT.

This clonotype was recorded at least ten times. The chain is built from TRBV20-1 and TRBJ2-3, with TRBD2 matching over 16 bases. The CDR3 length is 16 residues. Looked up from germline, CDR1 is DFQATT and CDR2 is SNEGSKA (reference sequence). The V gene end was trimmed by 7 bases and the J gene end by 0 bases; junction bases not matched to a gene: 4. CDR3 amino acids: CSVGTSGRDSTDTQYF. CDR3 coding DNA: TGCAGTGTCGGGACTAGCGGGAGGGATAGCACAGATACGCAGTATTTT.

Ten or more counts support this clonotype. V gene TRBV11-1 combines with J gene TRBJ2-5, with 7 bases that match TRBD1. After removal of 5 bases from V and 5 bases from J, the junction contained 5 bases not matched to a gene. Germline V gives CDR1 SGHAT, CDR2 FQDESV (reference sequence). The CDR3 covers 13 residues. The CDR3: CASSNDRVETQYF. CDR3 bases: TGTGCCAGCAGCAACGACAGGGTCGAGACCCAGTACTTC. Drawing the rest from reference TRBV11-1 and TRBJ2-5, the complete variable domain is EAEVAQSPRYKITEKSQAVAFWCDPISGHATLYWYRQILGQGPELLVQFQDESVVDDSQLPKDRFSAERLKGVDSTLKIQPAELGDSAMYLCASSNDRVETQYFGPGTRLLVL.

This clonotype is medium-sized (0.01 to 0.1%) in the sample. This chain uses TRBV6-1 with TRBJ1-3, with D perhaps matching TRBD1 (5 bases). The CDR3 sequence is 15 residues long. Germline V gene sequence: CDR1 MNHNS, CDR2 SASEGT. The V end lost 0 bases, the J end lost 4 bases, and 10 bases lay between the germline ends. The CDR3 spells CASSEAQEGGNTIYF. The CDR3 DNA is TGTGCCAGCAGTGAAGCACAGGAGGGAGGAAACACCATATATTTT.

About this clonotype: It is likely a read error, because the conserved phenylalanine at the end of the CDR3 is missing. The DNA is left out, because the CDR3 cannot be placed on it with certainty; the CDR3 is given as TCRdb lists it. This chain's CDR3 is CASSYSSTSTYEKYL. The V and J genes are TRBV6-5 and TRBJ2-7. Inclusive of both ends, the CDR3 amounts to 15 amino acids. Germline V gene lookup returns CDR1 MNHEY and CDR2 SVGAGI.

This clonotype came up many times. This rearrangement joins TRBV6-1 to TRBJ1-5; D unresolved. Germline CDR1 and CDR2: MNHNS and SASEGT. The CDR3 consists of 16 residues. Trimming took off 9 bases at V and 3 bases at J, with 21 bases between the two ends. The chain's CDR3 is CASTLEGYKVNQPQHF. CDR3 in DNA: TGTGCCAGTACCCTGGAAGGATATAAGGTCAATCAGCCCCAGCATTTT.

This clonotype was counted at least ten times. J is TRBJ2-3 and V is TRBV5-1, with 9 positions matching TRBD2. Unmatched junction bases numbered 8, after V lost 4 bases and J lost 2 bases. There are 16 residues in the CDR3. Germline V lookup: CDR1 SGHRS, CDR2 YFSETQ. CDR3 nucleotide sequence: TGCGCCAGCAGCAAAATTAGCGGGGGATCCACAGATACGCAGTATTTT. Its protein is CASSKISGGSTDTQYF.

This clonotype has more than one count but fewer than ten. The likely explanation is a read error, given a far larger clone one base away. The chain employs TRBV6-9 and TRBJ2-7, with a possible D match to TRBD1 (5 bases). The CDR3 spans 13 residues. The germline CDR1 and CDR2 sequences are MNHGY and SVAAGI. The CDR3 nucleotides read TGTGCCAGCAGTTACCCGACAGAGCGCGAGCGGTACTTC. Amino acid sequence: CASSYPTERERYF.

This clonotype was counted many times. The V and J genes are TRBV19 and TRBJ1-2; no firm D call. CDR1 and CDR2 from the germline V gene are LNHDA and SQIVND (reference sequence). V was cut by 2 bases and J by 8 bases, with 18 bases left in between. CDR3 length: 15 amino acids. For the CDR3, the DNA is TGTGCCAGTAGTATAATCGACCCGTACCGGGCCGGCTACACCTTC. Protein: CASSIIDPYRAGYTF.

The gene calls are TRBV11-2 and TRBJ1-6, with D possibly being TRBD1 (5 bases). CDR1 is SGHAT and CDR2 is FQNNGV in the germline V gene. Trimming cost V 6 bases and J 0 bases, with 12 bases left between them. CDR3 length equals 16 residues. In DNA form, the CDR3 reads TGTGCCAGCAGTGGACACCCGAGCTCCTATAATTCACCCCTCCACTTT. This gives the protein CASSGHPSSYNSPLHF.

This clonotype has at least ten counts. The rearrangement uses TRBV4-1 and TRBJ2-7, with TRBD1 identical over 9 bases. V trimming: 4 bases; J trimming: 5 bases; junction bases outside the gene matches: 12. Germline CDR1 reads MGHRA; CDR2 reads YSYEKL. This CDR3 spans 16 amino acids. The CDR3 bases are TGCGCCAGCAGCCCCACCACCCGGGACAGGGCCGACGAGCAGTACTTC. Translation: CASSPTTRDRADEQYF.

The chain joins TRBV20-1 to TRBJ2-6; 7 bases fit TRBD1. Germline V gene sequence: CDR1 DFQATT, CDR2 SNEGSKA (reference sequence). CDR3 size: 14 residues. The trim removed 5 bases at V and 3 bases at J, leaving 4 bases unmatched. The CDR3 nucleotides read TGCAGTGCTCCCCGGACAGGTGGGGCCAACGTCCTGACTTTC. Encoded protein: CSAPRTGGANVLTF.

By its share, this clonotype is medium-sized. This sequence joins TRBV28 and TRBJ2-1; 9 nucleotides align to TRBD1. Per germline, CDR1 MDHEN and CDR2 SYDVKM. The CDR3 totals 16 residues. Germline trimming cut 5 bases from V and 6 bases from J; bases unmatched to any gene: 11. DNA of the CDR3: TGTGCCAGCAGTCTAGGGACAGGGAATCCCCTCAATGAGCAGTTCTTC. Encoded protein: CASSLGTGNPLNEQFF.

Concerning this clonotype: Since a far larger clone is one base different, this is likely a read error. The V call is TRBV6-4, the J call TRBJ1-4; 10 bases are shared with TRBD1. The CDR3 has 15 residues. Germline V lookup: CDR1 MRHNA, CDR2 SNTAGT. The CDR3 loop is CAISGQGATNEKLFF. The CDR3 DNA reads TGTGCCATCAGTGGACAGGGGGCAACTAATGAAAAACTGTTTTTT.

The chain recombines TRBV25-1 with TRBJ2-3; D gene uncertain. Trimming took 1 base from V and 3 from J, leaving 23 bases between them. CDR3 length: 19 amino acids. Germline-derived CDR1 and CDR2 are MGHDK and SYGVNS. This chain's CDR3 is CASSEFPAALWTQTDTQYF. As DNA, the CDR3 is TGTGCCAGCAGTGAATTCCCCGCGGCACTCTGGACCCAAACAGATACGCAGTATTTT.

There are many counts of this clonotype. The chain carries TRBV15 and TRBJ2-3, with D possibly TRBD2 on 6 matching bases. The CDR3 consists of 16 residues. The germline V and J ends were trimmed by 1 base and 2 bases, with 13 bases remaining between them. CDR1 and CDR2 (germline): LNHNV, YYDKDF (reference sequence). The CDR3 DNA follows: TGTGCCACCAGCAGAGCAAGCGGGTTCAACACAGATACGCAGTATTTT. It codes for CATSRASGFNTDTQYF.

This clonotype was observed at least ten times. V and J are TRBV20-1 and TRBJ1-1; the D gene is possibly TRBD1 (6 bases). With 6 bases removed from V and 4 bases from J, the gap between germline ends came to 18 bases. Per germline, CDR1 DFQATT and CDR2 SNEGSKA (reference sequence). CDR3 size: 14 residues. The CDR3 DNA follows: TGCAGTGCCTGGGGTACAGGGAAAATCACTGAAGCTTTCTTT. Protein product: CSAWGTGKITEAFF.

The chain combines TRBV28 with TRBJ2-3, with D perhaps TRBD1 or TRBD2 (5 bases each). The CDR3 is 15 amino acids. Per germline, CDR1 MDHEN and CDR2 SYDVKM. Trimming took off 5 bases at V and 3 bases at J, with 15 bases between the two ends. In DNA form, the CDR3 reads TGTGCCAGCAGTAGGTGGGACGGATTGACAGATACGCAGTATTTT. Its protein product is CASSRWDGLTDTQYF.

Many counts were recorded for this clonotype. The genes are TRBV4-1 and TRBJ2-7, with D hard to call. The V gene's germline CDR1 is MGHRA and CDR2 YSYEKL. Trimming took off 4 bases at V and 5 bases at J, with 18 bases between the two ends. CDR3 length: 15 residues. The CDR3 DNA follows: TGCGCCAGCAGCCGCGAACAAGGATACCCCCACGAGCAGTACTTC. Translation: CASSREQGYPHEQYF.

Regarding this clonotype: Since a far larger clone is one base different, this is likely a read error. V and J are TRBV6-1 and TRBJ2-1; the match to TRBD2 covers 8 bases. This CDR3 has 16 amino acids. Losses at the gene ends were 7 bases for V and 4 bases for J; bases not matched to a gene: 12. CDR1 is MNHNS, CDR2 SASEGT, per germline. The chain's CDR3 is CASILSPSGPYNEQFF. CDR3 DNA sequence: TGTGCCAGCATTTTAAGTCCTAGCGGGCCATACAATGAGCAGTTCTTC.

This clonotype appeared once. This chain uses TRBV6-1 with TRBJ1-1; unclear D gene. The CDR3 has 17 amino acids. Trimming removed 1 base at V and 0 bases at J, with 15 bases between. In germline, CDR1 is MNHNS, CDR2 SASEGT. DNA for the CDR3: TGTGCCAGCAGTGAAGGCCGGGCCCCTAGACTGAACACTGAAGCTTTCTTT. Protein: CASSEGRAPRLNTEAFF.

The chain couples TRBV6-5 to TRBJ1-1, with D maybe TRBD1 (6 bases). Between the trimmed V and J ends, which lost 2 bases and 7 bases, there was a span of 17 bases. The CDR3 totals 15 residues. From germline, CDR1 is MNHEY and CDR2 SVGAGI. CDR3 in DNA: TGTGCCAGCAGTTACGGTTCAGGGGCGTTGGGTGAAGCTTTCTTT. Translating it yields CASSYGSGALGEAFF.

The chain carries TRBV20-1 and TRBJ2-7; possible D gene TRBD2, 5 bases. Trimming left V 0 bases short and J 11 bases short, with 11 bases between. Germline V gene data show CDR1 as DFQATT and CDR2 as SNEGSKA (reference sequence). This CDR3 has 11 residues. The CDR3 here is CSARDQRQKYF. Written as DNA, the CDR3 is TGCAGTGCTAGAGACCAGCGGCAAAAGTACTTC.

This clonotype was found many times. CDR3 bases: TGTGCCAGCAGCTTACACAGGGCTAGCCGGTCCGGTAGGCAGTATTTT. It yields the protein CASSLHRASRSGRQYF. The chain has TRBV7-9 and TRBJ2-3, with D possibly being TRBD1 (6 bases). The CDR3 consists of 16 residues. V lost 2 bases and J 11 bases, leaving 23 bases between the germline ends. CDR1 SEHNR and CDR2 FQNEAQ come from the germline V gene (reference sequence).

This chain links TRBV15 with TRBJ2-7; 7 bases agree with TRBD1. The germline gives CDR1 LNHNV, CDR2 YYDKDF (reference sequence). Trimming cost V 7 bases and J 1 base; bases outside gene matches: 7. The CDR3 runs 14 residues. The CDR3 DNA reads as TGTGCCACCAATAGGGGGACAGTATCCTACGAGCAGTACTTC. Its translation is CATNRGTVSYEQYF.

This clonotype qualifies as medium-sized (0.01 to 0.1%). The chain recombines TRBV6-1 with TRBJ1-2, with D possibly TRBD1 on 5 matching bases. V was pared by 5 bases and J by 3 bases, with 10 bases between. CDR3 length: 13 amino acids. The germline V gene has CDR1 MNHNS and CDR2 SASEGT. CDR3 in amino acids: CASSPEGYYGYTF. For the CDR3, the DNA is TGTGCCAGCAGTCCCGAGGGGTACTATGGCTACACCTTC.

A word on this clonotype: A far larger clone differs by one base, so this is likely a read error. V is TRBV6-4 and J is TRBJ2-7, with 7 nucleotides matching TRBD1. J gave up 2 bases and V 10 bases, and 14 bases lay outside the gene matches. There are 15 residues in the CDR3. Germline-derived CDR1 and CDR2 are MRHNA and SNTAGT. In DNA, the CDR3 is TGTGCCATCAGCCACGACAGGGCCCTAACCTACGAGCAGTACTTC. This sequence encodes CAISHDRALTYEQYF.

The chain is built from TRBV28 and TRBJ1-2; no definite D call. Germline-derived CDR1 and CDR2 are MDHEN and SYDVKM. The V end lost 1 base, the J end lost 6 bases, and 6 bases lay between the germline ends. This CDR3 is 12 amino acids long. DNA of the CDR3: TGTGCCAGCAGTTTATATCGGGATGGCTACACCTTC. The encoded protein is CASSLYRDGYTF.

A note on this clonotype: The likely explanation is a read error, given a far larger clone one base away. This chain joins TRBV24-1 and TRBJ2-5; TRBD1 is a possible D gene (5 bases). The DNA end is more similar to TRBJ2-1, so the J call may be wrong. Germline V gene data show CDR1 as KGHDR and CDR2 as SFDVKD. This CDR3 is 12 amino acids long. CDR3 region: CDTICRGDEQFF. In nucleotides, the CDR3 is TGTGACACCATTTGTAGGGGCGATGAGCAGTTCTTC.

This clonotype has a count of ten or more. The rearrangement joins TRBV5-1 to TRBJ2-5; perhaps TRBD2 as D (6 bases). The germline V gene has CDR1 SGHRS and CDR2 YFSETQ. Trimming removed 0 bases from V and 2 bases from J, with 14 bases in between. The CDR3 is 16 residues long. The CDR3, as DNA: TGCGCCAGCAGCTTGGCCGGGGACGGAGGGCAAGAGACCCAGTACTTC. It is translated as CASSLAGDGGQETQYF.